This TCR beta chain was obtained from a study of blood T cell repertoires in COVID-19. Trimming pared 4 bases from V and 6 bases from J, leaving 16 bases between. Germline V CDR1 and CDR2: SGHRS, YFSETQ. This CDR3 is built from 14 residues. Only in-frame clones appear in the TCRdb table, and some are missing; sequencing was by immunoSEQ multiplex PCR. The table has about 160,000 clones, 70% to 90% seen once. The chain uses TRBV5-1 and TRBJ1-2; maybe TRBD1 (6 bases). The sequence derives from a woman aged 50 to 60 with COVID-19, enrolled during active disease. The sample was peripheral blood. The CDR3 protein is CASSHGTSFNGYTF. CDR3 coding DNA: TGCGCCAGCAGCCATGGGACATCATTTAATGGCTACACCTTC.